Listed below are T cell receptor beta chains from one sample, sequenced in a study of T cells in localized non-small cell lung cancer. Measured with immunoSEQ multiplex PCR; TCRdb has only the in-frame clones, and not every one. Among approximately 12,000 clones listed, around 80% were seen once. The sequences come from peripheral blood, collected before any cancer treatment. These receptors were collected from a male donor aged 60 or over with stage I lung adenocarcinoma. CDR3s include the opening cysteine and the closing phenylalanine or tryptophan. The D gene is left open where the match is weak. A clone size is listed for some rows: how often the clone was seen (once, few, many), or a class if it is expanded.

j_gene | len | v_gene | abundance | d_gene | CDR3nt | CDR3aa
TRBJ2-7 | 15 | TRBV11-2 | - | TRBD2 | TGTGCCAGCAGCTTAAGGGCGGGAGGTTCCTACGAGCAGTACTTC | CASSLRAGGSYEQYF
TRBJ2-6 | 17 | TRBV7-9 | - | TRBD1 | TGTGCCAGCAGCTCGAAGACAGGGCGCTCTGGGGCCAACGTCCTGACTTTC | CASSSKTGRSGANVLTF
TRBJ2-7 | 14 | TRBV2 | - | - | TGTGCCAGCAGTGATAATAGGGATACCTACGAGCAGTACTTC | CASSDNRDTYEQYF
TRBJ1-3 | 12 | TRBV29-1 | - | TRBD1 | TGCAGCGTCCGGGACAGCGGAAACACCATATATTTT | CSVRDSGNTIYF
TRBJ1-3 | 16 | TRBV21-1 | - | - | TGTGCCAGCAGCAAAGGTGTGGGCAGGGCTGGAAACACCATATATTTT | CASSKGVGRAGNTIYF
TRBJ2-7 | 15 | TRBV6-5 | once | - | TGTGCCAGCAGTTACCAACGGGGTCCTCCCTACGAGCAGTACTTC | CASSYQRGPPYEQYF
TRBJ2-7 | 11 | TRBV20-1 | - | - | TGCAGTGCTCCTATAGGCTACGAGCAGTACTTC | CSAPIGYEQYF
TRBJ2-3 | 18 | TRBV2 | - | - | TGTGCCAGCAGTGAAGCGCTTGGCCAGGGGGGGAAAACAGATACGCAGTATTTT | CASSEALGQGGKTDTQYF
TRBJ2-2 | 13 | TRBV2 | - | - | TGTGCCAGCCAGCGTGTACGCTCCGGGGAGCTGTTTTTT | CASQRVRSGELFF
TRBJ2-2 | 17 | TRBV5-4 | - | - | TGTGCCAGCAGCCAGGGGGGGTTGCGGTCCAACACCGGGGAGCTGTTTTTT | CASSQGGLRSNTGELFF
TRBJ2-5 | 13 | TRBV2 | - | TRBD2 | TGTGCCAGCCGACTAGCGGGTAAAGAGACCCAGTACTTC | CASRLAGKETQYF
TRBJ1-1 | 11 | TRBV20-1 | - | - | TGCAGTGCCACCCGGGCAGGGAAGGCTTTCTTT | CSATRAGKAFF
TRBJ1-3 | 13 | TRBV27 | few | - | TGTGCCAGCAGTTTCGCCTCTGGAAACACCATATATTTT | CASSFASGNTIYF
TRBJ2-5 | 15 | TRBV5-1 | - | TRBD1 | TGCGCCAGCAGCATAGGGCTGACAGGGGCCGAGACCCAGTACTTC | CASSIGLTGAETQYF
TRBJ2-5 | 17 | TRBV28 | - | TRBD2 | TGTGCCAGCAGTCCCCGGGAGGACTCGAACAACCAAGAGACCCAGTACTTC | CASSPREDSNNQETQYF
TRBJ2-1 | 14 | TRBV10-2 | - | TRBD2 | TGCGCCAGCAAGCGGGAGAACTCCTACAATGAGCAGTTCTTC | CASKRENSYNEQFF
TRBJ2-7 | 17 | TRBV23-1 | - | - | TGCGCCAGCAGTCACTCCAGCTTGGACCGCCGCTCCTACGAGCAGTACTTC | CASSHSSLDRRSYEQYF
TRBJ1-4 | 14 | TRBV5-1 | - | - | TGCGCCAGCAGACCGGGAGCAACTAATGAAAAACTGTTTTTT | CASRPGATNEKLFF
TRBJ1-1 | 12 | TRBV28 | - | - | TGTGCCAGCAGTTTAGGGGGCAGGGTAGCTTTCTTT | CASSLGGRVAFF
TRBJ1-1 | 13 | TRBV19 | - | TRBD1 | TGTGCCAGTAGAAGACAGGGGATCACTGAAGCTTTCTTT | CASRRQGITEAFF
TRBJ2-1 | 13 | TRBV6-5 | - | TRBD1 | TGTGCCAGCAGTTCTCTGGGACAGGGGAGCCAGTTCTTC | CASSSLGQGSQFF
TRBJ2-1 | 15 | TRBV7-8 | - | TRBD2 | TGTGCCAGCAGCTTATGGTCTAGCGGGAGCAATGAGCAGTTCTTC | CASSLWSSGSNEQFF
TRBJ2-2 | 14 | TRBV2 | - | - | TGTGCCAGCAGTGGTGGAGGCGGCACCGGGGAGCTGTTTTTT | CASSGGGGTGELFF
TRBJ1-2 | 13 | TRBV11-1 | - | - | TGTGCCAGCAGCACCGGACGGAACTATGGCTACACCTTC | CASSTGRNYGYTF
TRBJ1-3 | 12 | TRBV6-6 | - | - | TGTGCCAGTGGGAGCTCTGGAAACACCATATATTTT | CASGSSGNTIYF
TRBJ2-7 | 14 | TRBV11-2 | - | TRBD1 | TGTGCCAGCAGCACCCGACAGGGACCCAACGAGCAGTACTTC | CASSTRQGPNEQYF
TRBJ2-2 | 14 | TRBV5-1 | - | - | TGCGCCAGCAAATTAGGACAGCCTAGCGGGGAGCTGTTTTTT | CASKLGQPSGELFF
TRBJ2-7 | 13 | TRBV4-2 | - | TRBD1 | TGTGCCAGCACAGCGACAGGGGATAAAGCCCCGGACTTC | CASTATGDKAPDF
TRBJ2-2 | 15 | TRBV18 | few | TRBD1 | TGTGCCAGCTCACCCATCCGGCAGGGGGCCGGGGAGCTGTTTTTT | CASSPIRQGAGELFF
TRBJ2-5 | 15 | TRBV28 | - | - | TGTGCCAGCAGTCAATCGGGACGGATCCAAGAGACCCAGTACTTC | CASSQSGRIQETQYF
TRBJ2-5 | 15 | TRBV27 | - | TRBD1 | TGTGCCAGCAGTGCTCAGGGACAGGGGCTCAAGGCCCAGTACTTC | CASSAQGQGLKAQYF
TRBJ2-7 | 14 | TRBV10-1 | - | TRBD2 | TGCGCCAGCAGTCGGTTCTCGACTAGCACCGAGCAGTACTTC | CASSRFSTSTEQYF
TRBJ1-1 | 13 | TRBV6-6 | - | - | TGTGCCAGCAGCCTAACACCGAGCACTGAAGCTTTCTTT | CASSLTPSTEAFF
TRBJ1-2 | 14 | TRBV5-1 | - | - | TGCGCCAGCAGCTTAGAGGGGCTCTCTTATGGCTACACCTTC | CASSLEGLSYGYTF
TRBJ1-3 | 13 | TRBV6-1 | - | - | TGTGCCAGCAGAGGGACCTCTGGAAACACCATATATTTT | CASRGTSGNTIYF
TRBJ2-4 | 15 | TRBV28 | - | - | TGTGCCAGCGGAGTCGTTCAGGGCACCAAAAACATTCAGTACTTC | CASGVVQGTKNIQYF
TRBJ2-5 | 17 | TRBV7-9 | - | - | TGTGCCAGCAGCTTACGGTCCCGAACAGGTGGCCAAGAGACCCAGTACTTC | CASSLRSRTGGQETQYF
TRBJ1-3 | 14 | TRBV4-1 | - | TRBD1 | TGCGCCAGCAGCCTACGGACAGGGGGGTACACCATATATTTT | CASSLRTGGYTIYF
TRBJ2-7 | 14 | TRBV11-2 | - | - | TGTGCCAGCAGCTTAGGTCCTCTATCCTACGAGCAGTACTTC | CASSLGPLSYEQYF